One and the same sample provided the 32 T cell receptor beta chains below, sequenced in a study of blood T cell repertoires in COVID-19. The protocol was immunoSEQ multiplex PCR, while the TCRdb copy is restricted to in-frame clones and leaves out a portion. The sample lists 120,000 to 150,000 clones; roughly 90% were seen once. The sample comprised peripheral blood. These receptors came from a human donor with COVID-19, enrolled during active disease. The donor label of this sample is uncertain.

The J gene is TRBJ2-3, the V gene TRBV3-1 (or the pseudogene TRBV3-2), with a possible D match to TRBD2 (7 bases). The V gene lost 0 bases and the J gene lost 5 bases, with 12 bases spanning the gap. The CDR3 length is 15 residues. Germline lookup yields CDR1 LGHDT and CDR2 YNNKEL (reference sequence). DNA of the CDR3: TGTGCCAGCAGCCAAGAGGGGAGGGGGAGAGATACGCAGTATTTT. The encoded protein is CASSQEGRGRDTQYF.

The V call is TRBV7-9, the J call TRBJ1-2; 7 bases fit TRBD1. The germline CDR1 and CDR2 sequences are SEHNR and FQNEAQ (reference sequence). This CDR3 is built from 11 residues. The CDR3 sequence is CAGQDGHGYTF. CDR3 DNA: TGTGCAGGACAGGATGGGCATGGCTACACCTTC.

J is TRBJ1-5 and V is TRBV6-1, with no clear D. The germline V gene encodes CDR1 MNHNS and CDR2 SASEGT. V was clipped by 2 bases and J by 3 bases, with 5 bases between them. CDR3 length equals 13 residues. The CDR3 bases are TGTGCCAGCAGTGAACAGTTCAATCAGCCCCAGCATTTT. Its protein is CASSEQFNQPQHF.

V usage is TRBV25-1 and J usage is TRBJ2-4; D remains ambiguous. Germline V gives CDR1 MGHDK, CDR2 SYGVNS. V dropped 5 bases and J dropped 0 bases, with 5 bases sitting between them. CDR3 length: 13 amino acids. The CDR3 region has the DNA TGTGCCAGCAGTAGCCGAGCCAAAAACATTCAGTACTTC. Translation gives CASSSRAKNIQYF.

V is TRBV25-1 and J is TRBJ1-3; D may be TRBD1 (5 bases). The length of the CDR3 is 14 residues. Germline CDR1 MGHDK, CDR2 SYGVNS. The V and J ends lost 2 bases and 4 bases respectively, with 9 bases between them. Here the CDR3 reads CASSENSGGNTIYF. In DNA, the CDR3 is TGTGCCAGCAGTGAAAATTCAGGGGGAAACACCATATATTTT.

In its sample, this clone was seen once. This rearrangement joins TRBV11-3 to TRBJ2-2; 13 nucleotides align to TRBD2. CDR1 and CDR2 from the germline V gene are SGHNT and YENEEA. The CDR3 extends over 14 amino acids. Germline trimming cut 4 bases from V and 10 bases from J; bases unmatched to any gene: 3. CDR3 DNA: TGTGCCAGCAGCTCGGGACTAGCGGGGACGGAGCTGTTTTTT. It translates to CASSSGLAGTELFF.

The chain combines TRBV5-1 with TRBJ1-1, with D perhaps matching TRBD1 (6 bases). This CDR3 contains 15 residues. CDR1 and CDR2 (germline): SGHRS, YFSETQ. Deletions cut 3 bases from V and 4 bases from J, with 16 bases between. Written as DNA, the CDR3 is TGCGCCAGCAGCTCGAACTGGGACACCCTCACTGAAGCTTTCTTT. The encoded protein is CASSSNWDTLTEAFF.

This chain links TRBV7-9 with TRBJ1-1; D remains unclear. Germline V gives CDR1 SEHNR, CDR2 FQNEAQ (reference sequence). The CDR3 contains 13 residues. The ends were cut back, 0 bases at V and 1 base at J, with 3 bases in the middle. The CDR3 sequence is CASSLAKNTEAFF. CDR3 DNA: TGTGCCAGCAGCTTAGCCAAGAACACTGAAGCTTTCTTT.

The chain carries TRBV11-2 and TRBJ2-7; TRBD2 is a possible D gene (5 bases). CDR3 size: 15 residues. Germline V CDR1 and CDR2: SGHAT, FQNNGV. Between the trimmed V and J ends, which lost 1 base and 2 bases, there was a span of 12 bases. As DNA, the CDR3 is TGTGCCAGCAGCTTAGGGCTAGCTGATGCCTACGAGCAGTACTTC. Residues: CASSLGLADAYEQYF.

The chain joins TRBV7-9 to TRBJ1-5; D may be TRBD1 (6 bases). From germline, CDR1 is SEHNR and CDR2 FQNEAQ (reference sequence). V gave up 4 bases and J gave up 0 bases, with 13 bases separating them. The CDR3 covers 16 residues. The CDR3 loop reads CASSSQTGNSNQPQHF. CDR3 nucleotide sequence: TGTGCCAGCAGCTCCCAAACAGGGAATAGCAATCAGCCCCAGCATTTT.

The count of this clone is one. The V and J genes are TRBV5-6 and TRBJ1-4; D uncertain. CDR3 length: 14 residues. Germline V gives CDR1 SGHDT, CDR2 YYEEEE. Trimming removed 0 bases at V and 10 bases at J, with 13 bases between. CDR3 sequence reads: CASSLAIGSGKLFF. The CDR3 DNA is TGTGCCAGCAGCTTGGCGATAGGGAGCGGAAAACTGTTTTTT.

This rearrangement joins TRBV19 to TRBJ2-2; perhaps TRBD1 as D (5 bases). This CDR3 has 16 residues. Germline CDR1 is LNHDA and CDR2 is SQIVND (reference sequence). With 5 bases removed from V and 2 bases from J, the gap between germline ends came to 15 bases. The CDR3 spells CASSSRDGANTGELFF. The CDR3 DNA is TGTGCCAGTAGTTCCCGAGATGGGGCTAACACCGGGGAGCTGTTTTTT.

This chain connects TRBV12-3 or TRBV12-4 to TRBJ2-3; TRBD2 might be the D (5 bases). Between the trimmed V and J ends, which lost 9 bases and 4 bases, there was a span of 14 bases. The CDR3 has 13 residues. CDR3 loop: CASLVAGADTQYF. CDR3 DNA sequence: TGTGCCAGTCTAGTGGCGGGTGCAGATACGCAGTATTTT.

The gene calls are TRBV5-6 and TRBJ2-5; 7 bases are shared with TRBD1. The CDR3 is 17 amino acids. The junction had 11 bases not matched to a gene; V was cut back by 0 bases and J by 3 bases. The germline CDR1 and CDR2 sequences are SGHDT and YYEEEE. The CDR3 bases are TGTGCCAGCAGCTTGGGCCTTTCCGAGGGGGCGGAAGAGACCCAGTACTTC. Amino acids: CASSLGLSEGAEETQYF. Looking up the rest from reference TRBV5-6 and TRBJ2-5 gives the full variable domain: DAGVTQSPTHLIKTRGQQVTLRCSPKSGHDTVSWYQQALGQGPQFIFQYYEEEERQRGNFPDRFSGHQFPNYSSELNVNALLLGDSALYLCASSLGLSEGAEETQYFGPGTRLLVL.

The CDR3 nucleotides are TGTGCCACCAGTGAGTGGGGGCGCACAGATACGCAGTATTTT. Its protein is CATSEWGRTDTQYF. The chain combines TRBV24-1 with TRBJ2-3; the D gene is possibly TRBD1 (6 bases). V lost 4 bases to trimming and J lost 1 base, with 8 bases between them. CDR3 length: 14 residues. CDR1 and CDR2 from the germline V gene are KGHDR and SFDVKD.

This chain uses TRBV21-1 with TRBJ1-4; the table's D gene call, TRBD1, was not cross checked with the DNA. TRBV21-1 constitutes a pseudogene. This CDR3 is 14 amino acids long. The CDR3 nucleotides are TGTGCCAGCCTATACGGGACATCCGATGAAAAACTGTTTTTT. It is translated as CASLYGTSDEKLFF.

The chain recombines TRBV27 with TRBJ1-5, with D possibly being TRBD1 (6 bases). Germline loops: CDR1 MNHEY, CDR2 SMNVEV (reference sequence). The CDR3 has 16 amino acids. V was pared by 2 bases and J by 4 bases, with 15 bases between. The CDR3 DNA sequence: TGTGCCAGCAGTTTAATGTGGGGGGGGGCTAATCAGCCCCAGCATTTT. Translation: CASSLMWGGANQPQHF.

The V and J genes are TRBV3-1 (or the pseudogene TRBV3-2) and TRBJ1-3; 7 bases map to TRBD1. Germline V lookup: CDR1 LGHDT, CDR2 YNNKEL (reference sequence). J gave up 0 bases and V 7 bases, and 3 bases lay outside the gene matches. The CDR3 is 14 amino acids. The CDR3 region has the DNA TGTGCCAGCAACAACAGGGGCTCTGGAAACACCATATATTTT. This gives the protein CASNNRGSGNTIYF.

The rearrangement links TRBV6-4 to TRBJ2-3, with TRBD1 identical over 7 bases. CDR3 length: 15 residues. Germline-derived CDR1 and CDR2 are MRHNA and SNTAGT. V gave up 5 bases and J gave up 4 bases; unmatched junction bases: 9. CDR3: CASSLRDSAADTQYF. CDR3 coding DNA: TGTGCCAGCAGTCTCCGGGACAGTGCGGCAGATACGCAGTATTTT.

This chain links TRBV10-1 with TRBJ2-7; perhaps TRBD1 as D (6 bases). V was shortened by 2 bases and J by 5 bases, with 13 bases between the two germline ends. The germline gives CDR1 WNHNN, CDR2 SYGVQD (reference sequence). The CDR3 sequence is 14 residues long. The CDR3 DNA reads as TGCGCCAGCAGTGAGGGGGGCAGGGCTGACGAGCAGTACTTC. Amino acids: CASSEGGRADEQYF.

The J gene is TRBJ2-7, the V gene TRBV7-8; 7 bases fit TRBD1. Germline assignment: CDR1 SGHVS and CDR2 FQNEAQ. The CDR3 spans 15 residues. The trim removed 5 bases at V and 5 bases at J, leaving 12 bases unmatched. CDR3 nucleotide sequence: TGTGCCAGCAGCCGCCATGACAGGGCTGCCCACGAGCAGTACTTC. It codes for CASSRHDRAAHEQYF.

V usage is TRBV21-1 and J usage is TRBJ2-2; the tabulated D call, TRBD2, remains unverified against the DNA. TRBV21-1 is labeled a pseudogene. The CDR3 has 21 amino acids. Here the CDR3 DNA reads TGTGCCAGCAGCGGACAGTCTGGGACTAGCGGGTGTCAAACACTCACCGGGGAGCTGTTTTTT. It is translated as CASSGQSGTSGCQTLTGELFF.

This chain connects TRBV19 to TRBJ1-4; no clear D. Germline CDR1 is LNHDA and CDR2 is SQIVND (reference sequence). Trimming took 2 bases from V and 0 from J, leaving 7 bases between them. CDR3 length: 15 residues. The CDR3, as DNA: TGTGCCAGTAGTATAATGTCCGCAACTAATGAAAAACTGTTTTTT. Translation: CASSIMSATNEKLFF.

The chain uses TRBV5-1 and TRBJ1-1, with D possibly TRBD1 on 5 matching bases. Between the trimmed V and J ends, which lost 4 bases and 2 bases, there was a span of 9 bases. Germline V gene sequence: CDR1 SGHRS, CDR2 YFSETQ. This CDR3 comprises 13 residues. CDR3 residues: CASSPQVNTEAFF. In DNA form, the CDR3 reads TGCGCCAGCAGCCCACAGGTTAACACTGAAGCTTTCTTT.

CDR3 sequence: CASSYSLAGETQYF. DNA for the CDR3: TGTGCCAGCAGTTACTCTCTAGCGGGGGAGACCCAGTACTTC. The rearrangement joins TRBV6-6 to TRBJ2-5; TRBD2 agrees at 9 bases. Per the germline V gene, CDR1 is MNHNY and CDR2 is SVGAGI (reference sequence). This CDR3 is built from 14 residues. The V and J ends lost 0 bases and 5 bases, in that order; junction bases with no gene match: 1.

The chain employs TRBV9 and TRBJ1-1, with a possible D match to TRBD1 (5 bases). This CDR3 has 14 amino acids. V lost 4 bases and J lost 3, with 13 bases in between. Per the germline V gene, CDR1 is SGDLS and CDR2 is YYNGEE. The CDR3 here is CASSPRGVDTEAFF. Written as DNA, the CDR3 is TGTGCCAGCAGCCCCCGGGGGGTGGACACTGAAGCTTTCTTT.

This clone appeared once. This chain joins TRBV6-5 and TRBJ1-5; 10 bases are a match to TRBD1. This CDR3 is built from 14 residues. Germline CDR1 reads MNHEY; CDR2 reads SVGAGI. The V gene end was trimmed by 2 bases and the J gene end by 5 bases; junction bases not matched to a gene: 0. This CDR3 is CASSYDRGHQPQHF. For the CDR3, the DNA is TGTGCCAGCAGTTACGACAGGGGGCATCAGCCCCAGCATTTT.

This clone is a singleton in its sample. This sequence joins TRBV7-2 and TRBJ1-1, with 7 positions matching TRBD1. Germline trimming cut 1 base from V and 0 bases from J; bases unmatched to any gene: 5. CDR3 length: 16 residues. CDR1 SGHTA and CDR2 FQGNSA come from the germline V gene. This CDR3 is CASSLGSGGLNTEAFF. The CDR3 DNA follows: TGTGCCAGCAGCTTAGGGTCAGGGGGTTTGAACACTGAAGCTTTCTTT. The full variable domain, rest sourced from reference TRBV7-2 and TRBJ1-1, is GAGVSQSPSNKVTEKGKDVELRCDPISGHTALYWYRQSLGQGLEFLIYFQGNSAPDKSGLPSDRFSAERTGGSVSTLTIQRTQQEDSAVYLCASSLGSGGLNTEAFFGQGTRLTVV.

This clone occurred once. The chain combines TRBV7-8 with TRBJ1-1, with D perhaps TRBD1 (5 bases). In germline, CDR1 is SGHVS, CDR2 FQNEAQ. V lost 0 bases and J lost 3, with 29 bases in between. CDR3 length: 21 residues. The CDR3 bases are TGTGCCAGCAGCTTAGCGCTCGATGGCAGGGTAAACCGCCTTGGGCACACTGAAGCTTTCTTT. Its protein is CASSLALDGRVNRLGHTEAFF. Drawing the rest from reference TRBV7-8 and TRBJ1-1, the complete variable domain is GAGVSQSPRYKVAKRGQDVALRCDPISGHVSLFWYQQALGQGPEFLTYFQNEAQLDKSGLPSDRFFAERPEGSVSTLKIQRTQQEDSAVYLCASSLALDGRVNRLGHTEAFFGQGTRLTVV.

CDR3 sequence reads: CASSDKNRTSGSHNEQFF. DNA for the CDR3: TGCGCCAGCAGTGACAAAAATCGGACTAGCGGGAGCCACAATGAGCAGTTCTTC. The chain has TRBV10-1 and TRBJ2-1; TRBD2 aligns across 13 bases. The germline V gene has CDR1 WNHNN and CDR2 SYGVQD (reference sequence). This CDR3 has 18 residues. V lost 3 bases and J lost 5; bases outside the gene matches: 10.

This rearrangement joins TRBV5-1 to TRBJ2-3; 11 bases align to TRBD1. The CDR3 loop spans 16 amino acids. Germline lookup yields CDR1 SGHRS and CDR2 YFSETQ. The V gene end was trimmed by 4 bases and the J gene end by 5 bases; junction bases not matched to a gene: 9. The CDR3 bases are TGCGCCAGCAGCATGGGGACAGGGGGATTTAGAGATACGCAGTATTTT. This sequence encodes CASSMGTGGFRDTQYF. The whole variable domain, remainder taken from reference TRBV5-1 and TRBJ2-3, is KAGVTQTPRYLIKTRGQQVTLSCSPISGHRSVSWYQQTPGQGLQFLFEYFSETQRNKGNFPGRFSGRQFSNSRSEMNVSTLELGDSALYLCASSMGTGGFRDTQYFGPGTRLTVL.

The chain links TRBV6-5 to TRBJ2-1; 8 positions agree with TRBD1. The CDR3 loop spans 15 amino acids. Germline values: CDR1 MNHEY, CDR2 SVGAGI. V lost 7 bases and J lost 7; bases outside the gene matches: 12. The CDR3 sequence: CASIQAAGGGNEQFF. The CDR3 bases are TGTGCCAGCATCCAGGCAGCAGGGGGCGGGAATGAGCAGTTCTTC.